This T cell receptor beta chain comes out of a study of CD8+ T cells in alopecia areata (dated by TCRdb to 2016 to 2019). Regarding the research as a whole: The treated patients took part in an open-label pilot trial in which moderate-to-severe alopecia areata was treated with oral tofacitinib at 5 to 10 mg twice daily. To study T cell clonal expansion in alopecia areata, the researchers applied high-throughput TCRbeta sequencing to both the C3H/HeJ mouse model and human patients. RNA came from the PAXgene miRNA kit for fixed scalp, the miRNeasy kit for PBMCs, and the RNeasy kit for mouse skin. For the treated patients, the SALT score, which quantifies what percentage of scalp surface area is affected, served as the measure of disease severity. Amplification of TCRbeta CDR3 regions was done by immunoSEQ multiplex PCR using 35 Vbeta forward primers and 13 Jbeta reverse primers. Tofacitinib was given for 6 to 18 months, followed by 6 months of follow-up off drug to assess delayed response and recurrence. In humans, TCRbeta sequencing was performed on scalp tissue and on sorted CD4+ and CD8+ peripheral blood T cells from healthy controls and from patients with patchy or totalis/universalis alopecia areata. Scalp clonality was compared across normal scalp (n=4), patchy alopecia areata scalp (n=8), and alopecia totalis/universalis scalp (n=8). Patients on tofacitinib were biopsied at baseline and after 4 and 24 weeks of treatment, and several of the patients also had a later scalp biopsy. Broader findings and caveats from the paper: Tofacitinib significantly lowered scalp clonality and the number of expanded CD8+ clones among the top 100 scalp clones. Compared with mice, TCR sequences shared between patients were less clear, possibly partly because of HLA diversity across the patient population. Higher clonality and more expanded CD8+ clones were observed in lesional scalp than in normal scalp, particularly in alopecia totalis/universalis, a finding suggestive of antigenic drive. Because the treated cohort was small and had just a single nonresponder, larger studies are needed to establish links between baseline CD8+ expansion and response. Many expanded lesional clones persisted in scalp and blood during tofacitinib treatment, which may partly explain relapse after stopping treatment. Scalp TCR repertoire analysis is complicated because resident alphabeta T cells in normal human skin are also sequenced, whereas mouse skin is dominated by gammadelta T cells.

Libraries were constructed by the immunoSEQ multiplex PCR assay. RNA was extracted from all samples and reverse transcribed into cDNA, which served as template for TCR sequencing. First-strand cDNA was synthesized using SuperScript III with a 2:1 mix of oligo-dT and random hexamers. A synthetic immune receptor repertoire was used to gauge amplification bias, and whatever bias remained was removed computationally. The source study handled its data this way. After raw reads were preprocessed to remove errors, the CDR3 was defined following IMGT conventions as running from the conserved cysteine to phenylalanine. To get clonality, Shannon entropy was normalized by log2 of the number of productive unique TCRs and the result was subtracted from 1. Whether scalp clones were CD4 or CD8 was inferred by matching scalp TCRbeta sequences against CD4 and CD8 repertoires sorted from blood. In its TCRdb copy, this immuneACCESS table keeps in-frame sequences only and misses some clones. Where compared with another copy, unresolved V genes explain less than half of these, and the others have no known cause. D and trimming were read from the DNA, whereas the V and J calls and clone size are those reported in that table. This sample has 150,000 or so clones in its table, and approximately 86% of those were observed once. The ten largest clones capture 13% of the sample.

The time point label of this sample denotes: around 4 weeks on oral tofacitinib. Reading the label with the study, this specimen's treatment or condition is: oral pan-JAK inhibitor, 5-10 mg twice daily. Peripheral blood and lesional scalp punch biopsies were obtained from patients with alopecia areata. After PBMCs were isolated by density centrifugation and stained for CD3, CD4 and CD8, a FACSAria was used to sort CD4+ and CD8+ T cells. As to this clone: The antigen it binds to is not known. Qualities for individual bases were not recorded, and no much larger clone is one base off.

The germline ends are 16 bases apart after V is trimmed by 6 bases and J by 2 bases. The CDR3 covers 15 residues, taking in both the cysteine and the phenylalanine. Just the 45-base CDR3 DNA is kept, in frame starting at base 1. Via the germline V gene, CDR1 is SNHLY and CDR2 FYNNEI. The TCR was taken from a human donor with alopecia areata. The sample in question was CD8+ T cells sorted from blood, obtained at week 4, from a patient treated with tofacitinib. Recombination linked TRBV2 to TRBJ1-2; the D gene is perhaps TRBD1, from 5 matching bases. CDR3 region: CASRSSQGRNYGYTF. The nucleotide sequence reads TGTGCCAGCAGGAGCTCCCAGGGCAGGAACTATGGCTACACCTTC.